This TCR beta chain was recovered during a study of OX40 agonist ivuxolimab in advanced cancers. Germline assignment: CDR1 SEHNR and CDR2 FQNEAQ (reference sequence). The CDR3 consists of 15 residues. V was shortened by 4 bases and J by 5 bases, with 17 bases between the two germline ends. Measured with immunoSEQ multiplex PCR; TCRdb has only the in-frame clones, and not every one. The sample has some 65,000 clones, roughly nine tenths seen once. This clonotype was obtained from an adult with an advanced solid tumor such as melanoma, head and neck, liver or kidney cancer. Sequenced here: CD4+ or CD8+ T cells sorted from blood, sampled in a trial of the OX40 agonist ivuxolimab. This sequence joins TRBV7-9 and TRBJ1-2, with TRBD1 as a possible D gene (5 bases). The CDR3 DNA follows: TGTGCCAGCAGCTCCTCAGGGCGGAACACTTATGGCTACACCTTC. It translates to CASSSSGRNTYGYTF.